The subject of this entry is one T cell receptor (beta chain). Its antigen remains unknown. The PCR was carried out with 60 Vbeta primers and 13 Jbeta primers. Produced via immunoSEQ multiplex PCR; TCRdb's table is partial and in-frame only. The table has roughly 120,000 clones, roughly two thirds seen once. This sample is part of a study of cytomegalovirus exposure and HLA in healthy donors. About the research overall: Previous work identified 95 million to 120 million unique TCR beta sequences from roughly 180 million T cells. Findings and caveats of the study: Fewer N-insertions than the roughly 650-donor mean were reportedly shown by an Asian-associated ancestry cluster in a later analysis. Several top significant clusters appeared, in a later analysis, to be linked to common viral pathogens. Earlier analysis found most TCR beta V segments productive about 87% or about 30% of the time.

The V end was cut by 0 bases, the J end by 5 bases, with 5 bases between. Germline CDR1 SGHVS, CDR2 FNYEAQ. CDR3 length: 13 amino acids. The chain joins TRBV7-6 to TRBJ2-1; D is unresolved. The sequenced material came from PBMCs. The sequence was collected from a woman aged 25 to 39 in good health and CMV-seronegative. The CDR3 protein is CASSLAYNNEQFF. DNA of the CDR3: TGTGCCAGCAGCTTAGCTTATAACAATGAGCAGTTCTTC.